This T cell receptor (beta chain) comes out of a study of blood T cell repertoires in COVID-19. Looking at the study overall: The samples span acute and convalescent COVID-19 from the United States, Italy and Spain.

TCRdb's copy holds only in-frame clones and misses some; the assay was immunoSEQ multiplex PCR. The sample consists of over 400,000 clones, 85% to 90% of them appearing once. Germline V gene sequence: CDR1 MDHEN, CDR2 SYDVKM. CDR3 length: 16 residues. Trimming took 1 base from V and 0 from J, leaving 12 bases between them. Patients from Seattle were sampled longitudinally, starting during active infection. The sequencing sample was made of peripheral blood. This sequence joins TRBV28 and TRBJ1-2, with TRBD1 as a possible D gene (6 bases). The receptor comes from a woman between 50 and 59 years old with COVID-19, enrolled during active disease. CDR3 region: CASSLSRDTANYGYTF. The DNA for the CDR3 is TGTGCCAGCAGTTTATCCCGGGACACAGCTAACTATGGCTACACCTTC.